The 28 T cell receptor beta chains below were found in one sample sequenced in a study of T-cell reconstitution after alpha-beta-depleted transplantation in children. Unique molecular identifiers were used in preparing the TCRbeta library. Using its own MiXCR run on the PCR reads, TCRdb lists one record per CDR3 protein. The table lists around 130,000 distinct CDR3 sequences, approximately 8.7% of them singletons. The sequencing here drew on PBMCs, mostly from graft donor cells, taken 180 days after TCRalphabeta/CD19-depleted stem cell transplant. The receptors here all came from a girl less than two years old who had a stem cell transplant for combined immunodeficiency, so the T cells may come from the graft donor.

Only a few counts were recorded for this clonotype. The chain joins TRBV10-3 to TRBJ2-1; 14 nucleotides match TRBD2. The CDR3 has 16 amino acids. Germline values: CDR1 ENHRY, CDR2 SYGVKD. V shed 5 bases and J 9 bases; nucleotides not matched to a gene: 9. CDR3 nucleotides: TGTGCCATCAGTTACCCCGGGACTAGCGGGAGAAGTGAGCAGTTCTTC. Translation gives CAISYPGTSGRSEQFF.

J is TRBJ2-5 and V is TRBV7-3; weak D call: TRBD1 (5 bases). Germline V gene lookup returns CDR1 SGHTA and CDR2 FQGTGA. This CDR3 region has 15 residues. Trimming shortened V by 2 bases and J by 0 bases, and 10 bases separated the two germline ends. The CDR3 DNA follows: TGTGCCAGCAGCTTAGGAGACAGTCACCAAGAGACCCAGTACTTC. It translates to CASSLGDSHQETQYF.

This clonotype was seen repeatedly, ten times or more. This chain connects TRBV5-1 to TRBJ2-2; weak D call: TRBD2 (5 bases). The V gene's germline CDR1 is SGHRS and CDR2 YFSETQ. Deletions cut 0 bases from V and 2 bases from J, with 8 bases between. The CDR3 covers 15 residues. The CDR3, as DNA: TGCGCCAGCAGCTTGGTACCGGGAAACACCGGGGAGCTGTTTTTT. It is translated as CASSLVPGNTGELFF.

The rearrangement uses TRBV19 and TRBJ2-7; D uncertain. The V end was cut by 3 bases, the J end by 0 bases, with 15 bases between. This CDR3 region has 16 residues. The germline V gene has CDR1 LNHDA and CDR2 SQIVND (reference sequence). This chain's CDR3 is CASSIPGRFNSYEQYF. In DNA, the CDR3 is TGTGCCAGTAGTATCCCCGGACGGTTCAACTCCTACGAGCAGTACTTC.

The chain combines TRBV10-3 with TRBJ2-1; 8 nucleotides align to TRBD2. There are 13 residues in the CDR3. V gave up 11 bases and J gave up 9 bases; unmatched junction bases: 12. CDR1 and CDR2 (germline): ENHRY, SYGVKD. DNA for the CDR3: TGTGCCGTGAGCGGGGGCCCCTGGGGTGAGCAGTTCTTC. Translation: CAVSGGPWGEQFF.

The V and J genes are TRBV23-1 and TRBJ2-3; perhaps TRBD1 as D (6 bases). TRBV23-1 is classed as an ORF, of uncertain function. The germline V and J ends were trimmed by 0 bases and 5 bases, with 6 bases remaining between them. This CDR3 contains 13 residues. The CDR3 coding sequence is TGCGCCAGCAGTCAATCAGGGGGAGATACGCAGTATTTT. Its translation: CASSQSGGDTQYF.

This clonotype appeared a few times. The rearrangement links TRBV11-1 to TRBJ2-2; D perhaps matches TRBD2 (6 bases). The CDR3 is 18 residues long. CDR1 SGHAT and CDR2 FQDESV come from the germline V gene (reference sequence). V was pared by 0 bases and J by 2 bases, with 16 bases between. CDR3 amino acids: CASSLAVGLAQNTGELFF. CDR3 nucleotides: TGTGCCAGCAGCTTAGCCGTTGGGCTAGCGCAAAACACCGGGGAGCTGTTTTTT. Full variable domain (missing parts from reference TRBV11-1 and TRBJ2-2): EAEVAQSPRYKITEKSQAVAFWCDPISGHATLYWYRQILGQGPELLVQFQDESVVDDSQLPKDRFSAERLKGVDSTLKIQPAELGDSAMYLCASSLAVGLAQNTGELFFGEGSRLTVL.

CDR3 in DNA: TGTGCCAGCAGTTTCGCCTACCGGGACAGGGAGTACTTC. Its translation: CASSFAYRDREYF. V usage is TRBV12-3 or TRBV12-4 and J usage is TRBJ2-7, with 9 bases that match TRBD1. The J segment lost 11 bases and the V segment lost 3 bases, leaving 8 bases of the junction unmatched. This CDR3 comprises 13 residues.

The chain's CDR3 is CASSSTGRSSETQYF. Here the CDR3 DNA reads TGTGCCAGCAGCTCGACAGGGAGGTCGAGTGAGACCCAGTACTTC. The rearrangement joins TRBV7-2 to TRBJ2-5; tentative D call: TRBD1 (7 bases). Germline CDR1 and CDR2: SGHTA and FQGNSA. This CDR3 is built from 15 residues. V shed 4 bases and J shed 5 bases, with 17 bases lying between them.

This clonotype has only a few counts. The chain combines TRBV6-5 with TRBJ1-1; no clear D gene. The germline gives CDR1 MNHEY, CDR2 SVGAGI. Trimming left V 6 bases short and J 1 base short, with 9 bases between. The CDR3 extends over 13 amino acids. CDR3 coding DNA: TGTGCCAGCAGATTACTCGGGAACACTGAAGCTTTCTTT. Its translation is CASRLLGNTEAFF.

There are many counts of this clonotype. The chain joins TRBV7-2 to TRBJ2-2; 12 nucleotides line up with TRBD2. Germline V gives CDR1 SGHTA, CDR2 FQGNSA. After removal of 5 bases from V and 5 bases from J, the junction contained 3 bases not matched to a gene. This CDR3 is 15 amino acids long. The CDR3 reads CASSQTSGRTGELFF. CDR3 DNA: TGTGCCAGCAGCCAGACTAGCGGGAGAACCGGGGAGCTGTTTTTT. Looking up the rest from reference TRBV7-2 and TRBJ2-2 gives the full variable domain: GAGVSQSPSNKVTEKGKDVELRCDPISGHTALYWYRQSLGQGLEFLIYFQGNSAPDKSGLPSDRFSAERTGGSVSTLTIQRTQQEDSAVYLCASSQTSGRTGELFFGEGSRLTVL.

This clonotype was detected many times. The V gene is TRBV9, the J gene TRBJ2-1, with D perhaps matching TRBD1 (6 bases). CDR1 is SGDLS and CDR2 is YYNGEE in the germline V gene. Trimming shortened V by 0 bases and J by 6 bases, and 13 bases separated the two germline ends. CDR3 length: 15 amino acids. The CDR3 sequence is CASSVVGTGLNEQFF. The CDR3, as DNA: TGTGCCAGCAGCGTAGTCGGAACAGGGCTCAATGAGCAGTTCTTC.

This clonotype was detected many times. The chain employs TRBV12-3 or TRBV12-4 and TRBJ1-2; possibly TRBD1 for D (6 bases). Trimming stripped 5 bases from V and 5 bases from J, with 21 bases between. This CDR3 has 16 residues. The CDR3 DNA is TGTGCCAGCAGTCGGGTAGGGGGTTCCGAGAGATATGGCTACACCTTC. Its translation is CASSRVGGSERYGYTF.

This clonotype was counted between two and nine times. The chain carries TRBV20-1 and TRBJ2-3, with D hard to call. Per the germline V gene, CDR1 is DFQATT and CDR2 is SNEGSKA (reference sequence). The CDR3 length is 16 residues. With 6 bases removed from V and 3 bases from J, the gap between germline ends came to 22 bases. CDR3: CSAATLRAWRTDTQYF. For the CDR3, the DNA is TGCAGTGCCGCCACGTTAAGAGCTTGGAGAACAGATACGCAGTATTTT.

The CDR3 DNA sequence: TGTGCCAGCAGCTCCCGGGACTCCTACGAGCAGTACTTC. This sequence encodes CASSSRDSYEQYF. The chain has TRBV5-6 and TRBJ2-7; a possible D gene is TRBD2 (5 bases). Trimming took 3 bases from V and 0 from J, leaving 7 bases between them. Germline CDR1 SGHDT, CDR2 YYEEEE. This CDR3 is built from 13 residues.

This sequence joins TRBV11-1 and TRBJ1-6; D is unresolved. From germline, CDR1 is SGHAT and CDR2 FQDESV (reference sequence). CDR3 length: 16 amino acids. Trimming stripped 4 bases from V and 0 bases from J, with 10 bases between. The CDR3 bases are TGTGCCAGCAGCTCCGGACGGAACTCCTATAATTCACCCCTCCACTTT. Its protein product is CASSSGRNSYNSPLHF.

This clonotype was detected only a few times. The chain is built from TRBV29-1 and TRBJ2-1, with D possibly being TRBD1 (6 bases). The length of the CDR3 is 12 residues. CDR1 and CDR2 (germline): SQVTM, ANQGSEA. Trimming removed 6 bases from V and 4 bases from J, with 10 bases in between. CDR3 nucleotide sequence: TGCAGCGTCGGACAGACATACAATGAGCAGTTCTTC. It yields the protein CSVGQTYNEQFF.

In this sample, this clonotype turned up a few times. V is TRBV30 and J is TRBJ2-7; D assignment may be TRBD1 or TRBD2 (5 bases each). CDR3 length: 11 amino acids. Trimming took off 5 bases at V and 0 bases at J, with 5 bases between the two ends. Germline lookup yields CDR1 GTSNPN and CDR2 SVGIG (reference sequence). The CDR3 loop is CAWGTSYEQYF. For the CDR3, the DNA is TGTGCCTGGGGGACCTCCTACGAGCAGTACTTC.

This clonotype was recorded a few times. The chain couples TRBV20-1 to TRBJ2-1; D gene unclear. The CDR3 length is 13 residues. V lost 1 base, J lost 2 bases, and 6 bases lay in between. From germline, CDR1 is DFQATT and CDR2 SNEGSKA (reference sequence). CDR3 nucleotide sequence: TGCAGTGCTAGAGCGCTAGCCTACAATGAGCAGTTCTTC. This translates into CSARALAYNEQFF.

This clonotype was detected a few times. The CDR3 reads CSAGLARGGQETQYF. The CDR3 DNA is TGCAGTGCTGGTCTAGCGAGAGGGGGCCAAGAGACCCAGTACTTC. The rearrangement links TRBV20-1 to TRBJ2-5, with D possibly being TRBD1 or TRBD2 (6 bases each). The CDR3 has 15 amino acids. V gave up 5 bases and J gave up 1 base, with 17 bases separating them. Per the germline V gene, CDR1 is DFQATT and CDR2 is SNEGSKA (reference sequence).

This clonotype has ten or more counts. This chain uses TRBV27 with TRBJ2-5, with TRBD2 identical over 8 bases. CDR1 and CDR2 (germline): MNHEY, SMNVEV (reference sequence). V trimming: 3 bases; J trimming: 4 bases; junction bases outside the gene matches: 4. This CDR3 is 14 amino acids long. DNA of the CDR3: TGTGCCAGCAGTTTTAGCGGGAAGCGAGAGACCCAGTACTTC. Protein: CASSFSGKRETQYF.

The DNA for the CDR3 is TGTGCCAGCTGTTTATCAGGGTGGGGGCAGGCTTCTGGGGCCAACGTCCTGACTTTC. Protein: CASCLSGWGQASGANVLTF. This chain uses TRBV3-1 with TRBJ2-6, with D possibly TRBD1 on 6 matching bases. V was shortened by 8 bases and J by 1 base, with 24 bases between the two germline ends. From germline, CDR1 is LGHDT and CDR2 YNNKEL (reference sequence). This CDR3 is 19 amino acids long.

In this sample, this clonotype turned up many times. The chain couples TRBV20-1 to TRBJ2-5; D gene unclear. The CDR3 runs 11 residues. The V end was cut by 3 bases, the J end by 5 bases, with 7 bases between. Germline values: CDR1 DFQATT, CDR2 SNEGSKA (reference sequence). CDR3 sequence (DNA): TGCAGTGCTAGGGAAGGGGAGACCCAGTACTTC. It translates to CSAREGETQYF.

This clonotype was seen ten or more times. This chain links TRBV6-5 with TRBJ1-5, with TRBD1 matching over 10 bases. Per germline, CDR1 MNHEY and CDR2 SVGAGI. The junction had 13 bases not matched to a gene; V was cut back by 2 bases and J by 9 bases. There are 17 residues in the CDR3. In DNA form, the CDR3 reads TGTGCCAGCAGTTACCCCAGAACTCGACAGGGGGCGAGGCCCCAGCATTTT. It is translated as CASSYPRTRQGARPQHF.

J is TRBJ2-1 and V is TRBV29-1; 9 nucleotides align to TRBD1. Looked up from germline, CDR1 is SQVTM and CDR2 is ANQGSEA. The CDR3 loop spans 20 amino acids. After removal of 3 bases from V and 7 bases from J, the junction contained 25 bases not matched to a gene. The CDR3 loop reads CSVDGNRDRVITALRNEQFF. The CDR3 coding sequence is TGCAGCGTTGATGGCAACCGGGACAGGGTGATTACGGCCTTGCGGAATGAGCAGTTCTTC.

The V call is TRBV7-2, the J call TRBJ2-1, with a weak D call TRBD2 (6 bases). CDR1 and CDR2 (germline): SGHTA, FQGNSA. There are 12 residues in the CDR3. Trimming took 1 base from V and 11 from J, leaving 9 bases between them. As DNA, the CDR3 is TGTGCCAGCAGCTTAGTGGGGGGACAGCAGTTCTTC. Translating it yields CASSLVGGQQFF. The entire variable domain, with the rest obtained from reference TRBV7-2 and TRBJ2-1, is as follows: GAGVSQSPSNKVTEKGKDVELRCDPISGHTALYWYRQSLGQGLEFLIYFQGNSAPDKSGLPSDRFSAERTGGSVSTLTIQRTQQEDSAVYLCASSLVGGQQFFGPGTRLTVL.

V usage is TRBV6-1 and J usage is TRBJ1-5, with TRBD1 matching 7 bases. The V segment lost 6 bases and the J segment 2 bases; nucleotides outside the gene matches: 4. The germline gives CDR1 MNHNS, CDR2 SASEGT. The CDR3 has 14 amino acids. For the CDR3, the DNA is TGTGCCAGCAGAACAGGGGTAGGCAATCAGCCCCAGCATTTT. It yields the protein CASRTGVGNQPQHF.

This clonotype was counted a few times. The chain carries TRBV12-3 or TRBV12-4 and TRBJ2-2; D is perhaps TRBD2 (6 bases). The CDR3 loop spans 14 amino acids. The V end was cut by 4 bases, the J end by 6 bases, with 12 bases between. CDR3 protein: CASSSTSSPGELFF. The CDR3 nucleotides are TGTGCCAGCAGTTCGACTAGTAGCCCCGGGGAGCTGTTTTTT.